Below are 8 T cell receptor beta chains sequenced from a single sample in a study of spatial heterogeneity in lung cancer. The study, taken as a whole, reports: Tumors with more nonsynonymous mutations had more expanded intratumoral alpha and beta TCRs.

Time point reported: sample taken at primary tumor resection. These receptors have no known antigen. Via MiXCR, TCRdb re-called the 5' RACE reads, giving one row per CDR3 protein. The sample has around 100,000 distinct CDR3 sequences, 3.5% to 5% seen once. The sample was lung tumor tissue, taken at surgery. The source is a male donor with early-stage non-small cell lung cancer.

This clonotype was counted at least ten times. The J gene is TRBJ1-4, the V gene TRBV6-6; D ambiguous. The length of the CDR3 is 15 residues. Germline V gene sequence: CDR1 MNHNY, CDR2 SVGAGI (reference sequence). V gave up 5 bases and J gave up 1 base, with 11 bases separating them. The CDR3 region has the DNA TGTGCCAGCAGTGGTCGAGGGTTAACTAATGAAAAACTGTTTTTT. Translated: CASSGRGLTNEKLFF.

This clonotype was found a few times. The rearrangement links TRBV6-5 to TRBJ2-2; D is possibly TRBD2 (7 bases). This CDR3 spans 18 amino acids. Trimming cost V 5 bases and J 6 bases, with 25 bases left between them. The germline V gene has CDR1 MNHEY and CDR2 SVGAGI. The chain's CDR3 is CASSHQGTGGHYPGELFF. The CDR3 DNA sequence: TGTGCCAGCAGTCACCAGGGGACGGGGGGACACTACCCCGGGGAGCTGTTTTTT.

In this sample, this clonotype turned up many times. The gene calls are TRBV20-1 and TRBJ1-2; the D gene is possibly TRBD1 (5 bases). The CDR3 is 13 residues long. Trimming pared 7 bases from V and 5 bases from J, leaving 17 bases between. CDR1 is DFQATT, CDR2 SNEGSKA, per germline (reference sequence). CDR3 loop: CSVRGGGSYGYTF. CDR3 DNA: TGCAGTGTTAGGGGCGGGGGTTCTTATGGCTACACCTTC.

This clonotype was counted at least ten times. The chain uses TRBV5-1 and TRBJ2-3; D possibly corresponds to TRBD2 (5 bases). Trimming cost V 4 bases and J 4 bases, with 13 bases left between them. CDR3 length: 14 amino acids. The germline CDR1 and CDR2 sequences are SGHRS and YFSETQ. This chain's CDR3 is CASSLVEGADTQYF. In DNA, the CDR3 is TGCGCCAGCAGCCTGGTAGAGGGAGCAGATACGCAGTATTTT.

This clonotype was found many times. CDR3 coding DNA: TGTGCCAGCAGTTTAATTACCGGGGAGCTGTTTTTT. Residues: CASSLITGELFF. The V gene is TRBV12-3 or TRBV12-4, the J gene TRBJ2-2, with D unclear. This CDR3 contains 12 residues. Trimming stripped 2 bases from V and 5 bases from J, with 3 bases between.

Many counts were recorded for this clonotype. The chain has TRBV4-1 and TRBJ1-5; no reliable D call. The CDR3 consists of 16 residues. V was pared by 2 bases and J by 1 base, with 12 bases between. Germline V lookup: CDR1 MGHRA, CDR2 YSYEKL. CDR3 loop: CASSQSYPESNQPQHF. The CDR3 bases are TGCGCCAGCAGCCAATCATACCCCGAGAGCAATCAGCCCCAGCATTTT.

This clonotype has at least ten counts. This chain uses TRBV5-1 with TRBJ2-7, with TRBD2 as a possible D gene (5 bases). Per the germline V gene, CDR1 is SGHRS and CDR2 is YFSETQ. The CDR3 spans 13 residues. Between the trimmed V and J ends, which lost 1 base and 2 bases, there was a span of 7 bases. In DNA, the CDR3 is TGCGCCAGCAGCTTGTCGGGGACCTACGAGCAGTACTTC. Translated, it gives CASSLSGTYEQYF.

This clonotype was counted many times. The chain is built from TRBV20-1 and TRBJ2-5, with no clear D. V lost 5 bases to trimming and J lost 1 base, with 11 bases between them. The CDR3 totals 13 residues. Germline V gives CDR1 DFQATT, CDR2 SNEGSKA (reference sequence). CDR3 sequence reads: CSAFWNPQETQYF. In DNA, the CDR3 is TGCAGTGCTTTTTGGAATCCCCAAGAGACCCAGTACTTC.